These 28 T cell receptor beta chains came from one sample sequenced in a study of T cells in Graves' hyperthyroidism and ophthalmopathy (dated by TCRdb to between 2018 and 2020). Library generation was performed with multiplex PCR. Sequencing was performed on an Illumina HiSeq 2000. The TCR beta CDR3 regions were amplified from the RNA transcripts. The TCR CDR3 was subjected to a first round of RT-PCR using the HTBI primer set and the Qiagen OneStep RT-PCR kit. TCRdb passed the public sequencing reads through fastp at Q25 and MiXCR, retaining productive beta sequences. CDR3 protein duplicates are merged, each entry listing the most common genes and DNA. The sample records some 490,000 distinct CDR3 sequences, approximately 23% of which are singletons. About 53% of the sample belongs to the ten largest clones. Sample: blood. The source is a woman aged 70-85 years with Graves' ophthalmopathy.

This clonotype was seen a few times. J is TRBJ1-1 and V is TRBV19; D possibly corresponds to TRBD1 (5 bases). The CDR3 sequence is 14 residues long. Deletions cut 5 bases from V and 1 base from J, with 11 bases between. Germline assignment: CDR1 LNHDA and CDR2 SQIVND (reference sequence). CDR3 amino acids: CASSAGRKNTEAFF. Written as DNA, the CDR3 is TGTGCCAGTAGTGCGGGACGGAAGAACACTGAAGCTTTCTTT.

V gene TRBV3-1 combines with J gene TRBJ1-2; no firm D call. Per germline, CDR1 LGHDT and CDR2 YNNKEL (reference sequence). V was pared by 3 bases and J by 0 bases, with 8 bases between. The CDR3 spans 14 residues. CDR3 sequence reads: CASSHRATNYGYTF. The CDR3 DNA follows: TGTGCCAGCAGCCATCGGGCCACTAACTATGGCTACACCTTC.

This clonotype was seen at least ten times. CDR3 residues: CASSPGGSPNTEAFF. For the CDR3, the DNA is TGTGCCAGCAGCCCCGGGGGGAGTCCGAACACTGAAGCTTTCTTT. The V gene is TRBV28, the J gene TRBJ1-1, with a tentative D call TRBD1 (5 bases). V lost 6 bases and J 1 base, leaving 15 bases between the germline ends. This CDR3 is built from 15 residues. Per the germline V gene, CDR1 is MDHEN and CDR2 is SYDVKM.

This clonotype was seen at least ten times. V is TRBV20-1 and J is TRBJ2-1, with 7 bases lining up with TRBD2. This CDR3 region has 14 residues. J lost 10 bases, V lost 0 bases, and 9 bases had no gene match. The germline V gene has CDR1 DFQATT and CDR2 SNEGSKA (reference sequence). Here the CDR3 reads CSARDDGGRVEQFF. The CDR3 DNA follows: TGCAGTGCTAGAGATGACGGCGGGAGAGTGGAGCAGTTCTTC.

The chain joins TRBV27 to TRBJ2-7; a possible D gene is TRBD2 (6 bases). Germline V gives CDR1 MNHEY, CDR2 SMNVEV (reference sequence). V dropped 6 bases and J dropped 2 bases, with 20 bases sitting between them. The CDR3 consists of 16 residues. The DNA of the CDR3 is TGTGCCAGCAGGGGCGGAGGGAATGTGGGGACCTACGAGCAGTACTTC. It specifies CASRGGGNVGTYEQYF.

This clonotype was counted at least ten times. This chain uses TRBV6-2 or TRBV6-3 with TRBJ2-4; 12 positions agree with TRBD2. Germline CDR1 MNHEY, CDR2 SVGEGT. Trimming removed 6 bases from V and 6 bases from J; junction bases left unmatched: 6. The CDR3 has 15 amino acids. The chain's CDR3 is CASSLKGLAGNIQYF. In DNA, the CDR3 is TGTGCCAGCAGCCTCAAGGGACTAGCGGGAAACATTCAGTACTTC.

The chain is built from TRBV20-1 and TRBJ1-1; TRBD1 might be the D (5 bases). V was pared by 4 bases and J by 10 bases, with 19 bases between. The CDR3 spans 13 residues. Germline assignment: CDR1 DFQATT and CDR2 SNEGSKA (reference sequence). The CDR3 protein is CSAISQGPLGAFF. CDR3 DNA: TGCAGTGCTATTAGCCAGGGACCTTTAGGAGCTTTCTTT.

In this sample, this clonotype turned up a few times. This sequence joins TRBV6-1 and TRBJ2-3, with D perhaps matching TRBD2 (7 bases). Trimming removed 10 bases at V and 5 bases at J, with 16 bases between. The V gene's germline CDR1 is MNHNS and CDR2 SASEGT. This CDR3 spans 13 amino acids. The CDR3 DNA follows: TGTGCCACGAGGGGGGGGGCGAAAGATACGCAGTATTTT. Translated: CATRGGAKDTQYF.

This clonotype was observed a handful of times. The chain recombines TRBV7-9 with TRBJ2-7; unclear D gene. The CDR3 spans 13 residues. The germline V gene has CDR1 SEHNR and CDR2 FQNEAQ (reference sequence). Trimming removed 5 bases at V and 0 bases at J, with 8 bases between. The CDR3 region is CASSEGPSYEQYF. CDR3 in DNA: TGTGCCAGCAGCGAAGGGCCCTCCTACGAGCAGTACTTC.

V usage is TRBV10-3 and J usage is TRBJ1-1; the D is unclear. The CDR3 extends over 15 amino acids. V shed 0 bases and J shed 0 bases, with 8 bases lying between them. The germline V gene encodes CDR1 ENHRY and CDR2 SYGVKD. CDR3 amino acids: CAISESRTLNTEAFF. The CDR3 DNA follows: TGTGCCATCAGTGAGTCGAGGACGCTGAACACTGAAGCTTTCTTT.

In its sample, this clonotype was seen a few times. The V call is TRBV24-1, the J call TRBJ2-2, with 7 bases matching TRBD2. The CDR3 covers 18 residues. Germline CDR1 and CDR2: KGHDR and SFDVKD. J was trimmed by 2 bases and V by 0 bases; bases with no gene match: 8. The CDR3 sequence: CATSDLRVAGVNTGELFF. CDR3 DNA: TGTGCCACCAGTGATTTGAGGGTCGCGGGGGTTAACACCGGGGAGCTGTTTTTT.

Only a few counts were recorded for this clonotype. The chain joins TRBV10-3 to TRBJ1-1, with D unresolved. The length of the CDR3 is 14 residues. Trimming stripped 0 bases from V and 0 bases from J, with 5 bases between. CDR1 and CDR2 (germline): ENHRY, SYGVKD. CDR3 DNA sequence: TGTGCCATCAGTGAGTCGGGTATGAACACTGAAGCTTTCTTT. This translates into CAISESGMNTEAFF.

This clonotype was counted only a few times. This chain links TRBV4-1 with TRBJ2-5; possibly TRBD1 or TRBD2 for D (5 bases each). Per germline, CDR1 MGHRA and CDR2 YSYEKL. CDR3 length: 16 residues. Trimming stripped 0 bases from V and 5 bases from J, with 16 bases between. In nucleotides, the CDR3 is TGCGCCAGCAGCCAAGAGACGGGGCGGCCAAGGGAGACCCAGTACTTC. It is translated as CASSQETGRPRETQYF.

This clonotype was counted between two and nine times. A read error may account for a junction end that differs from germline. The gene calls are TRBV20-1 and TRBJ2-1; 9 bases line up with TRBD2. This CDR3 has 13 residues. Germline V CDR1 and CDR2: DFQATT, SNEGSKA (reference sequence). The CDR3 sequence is CSPRTSAYNEQFF. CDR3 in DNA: TGCAGTCCTAGGACTAGCGCATACAATGAGCAGTTCTTC.

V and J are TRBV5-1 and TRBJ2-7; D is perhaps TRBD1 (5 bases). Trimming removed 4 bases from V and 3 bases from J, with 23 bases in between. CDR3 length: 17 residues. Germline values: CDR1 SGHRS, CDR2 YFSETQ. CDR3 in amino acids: CASSLSLQVRTNYEQYF. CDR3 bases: TGCGCCAGCAGCCTTAGCTTGCAGGTCAGGACAAACTACGAGCAGTACTTC.

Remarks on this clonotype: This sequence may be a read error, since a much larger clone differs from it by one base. Here the CDR3 reads CASSQALDTGELFF. The CDR3 DNA reads TGTGCCAGCAGCCAGGCTTTGGACACCGGGGAGCTGTTTTTT. V usage is TRBV3-1 and J usage is TRBJ2-2; D gene unclear. The V gene lost 3 bases and the J gene lost 3 bases, with 8 bases spanning the gap. The CDR3 length is 14 residues. Germline CDR1 is LGHDT and CDR2 is YNNKEL (reference sequence).

The CDR3: CASSPFTTGGGELFF. CDR3 nucleotide sequence: TGCGCCAGCAGCCCCTTCACAACAGGAGGCGGGGAGCTGTTTTTT. The gene calls are TRBV4-3 and TRBJ2-2; D is tentatively TRBD1 or TRBD2 (5 bases each). The CDR3 extends over 15 amino acids. V lost 4 bases and J 7 bases, leaving 16 bases between the germline ends. Germline V lookup: CDR1 LGHNA, CDR2 YSLEER.

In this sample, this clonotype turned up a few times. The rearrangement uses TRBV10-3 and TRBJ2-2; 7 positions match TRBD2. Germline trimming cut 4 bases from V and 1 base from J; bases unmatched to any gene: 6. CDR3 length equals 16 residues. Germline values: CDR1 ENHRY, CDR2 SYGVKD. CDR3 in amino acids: CAISVSGGVNTGELFF. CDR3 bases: TGTGCCATCAGTGTCTCGGGGGGAGTGAACACCGGGGAGCTGTTTTTT.

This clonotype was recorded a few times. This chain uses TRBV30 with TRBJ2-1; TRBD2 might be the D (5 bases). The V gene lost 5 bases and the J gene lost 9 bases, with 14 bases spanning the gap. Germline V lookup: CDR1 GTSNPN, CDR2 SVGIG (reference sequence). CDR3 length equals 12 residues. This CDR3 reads CAWAPRSGEQFF. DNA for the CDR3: TGTGCCTGGGCCCCCCGGAGCGGTGAGCAGTTCTTC.

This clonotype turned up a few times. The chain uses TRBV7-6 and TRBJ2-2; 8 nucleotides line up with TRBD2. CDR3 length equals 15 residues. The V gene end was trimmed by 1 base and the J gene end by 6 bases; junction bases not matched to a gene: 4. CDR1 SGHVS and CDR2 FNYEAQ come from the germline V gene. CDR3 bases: TGTGCCAGCAGCTTAGGCGGGGGGCTGTCCGGGGAGCTGTTTTTT. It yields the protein CASSLGGGLSGELFF.

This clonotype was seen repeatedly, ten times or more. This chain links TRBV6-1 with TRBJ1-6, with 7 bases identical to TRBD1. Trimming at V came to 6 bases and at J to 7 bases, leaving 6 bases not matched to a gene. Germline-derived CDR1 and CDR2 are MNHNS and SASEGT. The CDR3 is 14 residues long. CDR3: CASRRDSRNSPLHF. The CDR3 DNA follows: TGTGCCAGCAGGCGGGACAGCAGGAATTCACCCCTCCACTTT.

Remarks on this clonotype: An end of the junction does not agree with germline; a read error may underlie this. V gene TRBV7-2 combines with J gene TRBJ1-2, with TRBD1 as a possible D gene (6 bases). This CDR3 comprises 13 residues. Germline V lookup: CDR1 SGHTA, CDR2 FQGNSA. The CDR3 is CASSLTGYYGHTF. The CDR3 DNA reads TGTGCCAGCAGCTTAACAGGGTACTATGGCCACACCTTC.

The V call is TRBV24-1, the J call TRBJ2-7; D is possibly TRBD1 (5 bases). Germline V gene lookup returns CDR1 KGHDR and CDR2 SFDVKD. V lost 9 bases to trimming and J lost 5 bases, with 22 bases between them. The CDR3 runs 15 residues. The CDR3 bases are TGTGCCACCCAACCGAATGGGCAGGGATTAGACGAGCAGTACTTC. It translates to CATQPNGQGLDEQYF.

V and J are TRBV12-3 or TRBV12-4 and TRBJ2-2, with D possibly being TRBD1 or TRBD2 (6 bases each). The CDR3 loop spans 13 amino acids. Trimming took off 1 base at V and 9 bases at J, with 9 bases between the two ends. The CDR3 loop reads CASSLGGARELFF. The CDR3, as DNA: TGTGCCAGCAGTTTAGGGGGGGCTAGGGAGCTGTTTTTT.

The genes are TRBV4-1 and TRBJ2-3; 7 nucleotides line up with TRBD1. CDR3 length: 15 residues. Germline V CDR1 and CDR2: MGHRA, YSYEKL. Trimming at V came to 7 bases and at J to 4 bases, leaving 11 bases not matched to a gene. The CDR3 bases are TGCGCCAGCACCATGACAGGGCTTTGGCCAGATACGCAGTATTTT. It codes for CASTMTGLWPDTQYF.

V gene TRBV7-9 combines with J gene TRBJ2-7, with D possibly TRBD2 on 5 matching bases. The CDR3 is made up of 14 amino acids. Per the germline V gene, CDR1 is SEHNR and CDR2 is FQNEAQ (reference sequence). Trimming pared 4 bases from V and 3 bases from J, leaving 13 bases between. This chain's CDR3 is CASSSRTFDYEQYF. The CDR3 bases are TGTGCCAGCAGCTCCAGGACTTTCGACTACGAGCAGTACTTC.

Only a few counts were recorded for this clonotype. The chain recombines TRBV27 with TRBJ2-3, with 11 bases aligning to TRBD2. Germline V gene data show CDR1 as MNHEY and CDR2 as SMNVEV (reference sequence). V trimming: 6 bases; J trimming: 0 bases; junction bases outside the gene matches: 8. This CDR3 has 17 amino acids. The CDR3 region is CASRPVRTSGSTDTQYF. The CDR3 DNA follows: TGTGCCAGCAGGCCGGTTAGGACTAGCGGGAGCACAGATACGCAGTATTTT.

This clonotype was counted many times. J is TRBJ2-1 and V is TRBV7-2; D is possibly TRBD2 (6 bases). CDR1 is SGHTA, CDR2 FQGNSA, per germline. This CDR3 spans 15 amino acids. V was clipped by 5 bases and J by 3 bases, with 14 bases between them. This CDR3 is CASSTGGTGYNEQFF. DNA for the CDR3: TGTGCCAGCAGCACCGGAGGGACTGGCTACAATGAGCAGTTCTTC.